The entry that follows covers one TCR beta chain sequence. Antigen unknown. V dropped 5 bases and J dropped 8; count of bases not matched to a gene: 13. CDR3 length: 16 residues. Germline V gives CDR1 MDHEN, CDR2 SYDVKM. Profiled with immunoSEQ multiplex PCR; TCRdb holds only in-frame clones, not every one. The sample yields roughly 80,000 clones, 80% to 90% seen once. The sample comes from a study of T cell responses to AZD1222 COVID-19 vaccine. General study findings and limits: A rise in Spike-specific TCR breadth and depth followed two AZD1222 doses.

The specimen comprised peripheral blood, sampled on day 0 of AZD1222 vaccination. The chain uses TRBV28 and TRBJ1-5, with 9 bases that match TRBD1. The TCR was taken from an adult in good health. Written as DNA, the CDR3 is TGTGCCAGCAGTCCCACCGGACAGGGGATGGGGGAGCCCCAGCATTTT. This gives the protein CASSPTGQGMGEPQHF.